One and the same sample provided the 20 T cell receptor beta chains below, sequenced in a study of cytomegalovirus exposure and HLA in healthy donors. Profiled with immunoSEQ multiplex PCR; TCRdb holds only in-frame clones, not every one. This table has 200,000 to 250,000 clones, around 90% appearing once. The material sequenced was PBMCs. All receptors derive from a woman aged 18-35 years in good health and CMV-seronegative.

The chain employs TRBV14 and TRBJ2-7; 14 bases agree with TRBD2. Per the germline V gene, CDR1 is SGHDN and CDR2 is FVKESK. The V and J ends lost 5 bases and 7 bases, in that order; junction bases with no gene match: 10. The CDR3 covers 16 residues. CDR3 amino acids: CASSDWTSGGRVEQYF. For the CDR3, the DNA is TGTGCCAGCAGCGACTGGACTAGCGGGGGGCGTGTGGAGCAGTACTTC.

This chain joins TRBV5-5 and TRBJ2-2; D is perhaps TRBD2 (6 bases). CDR1 and CDR2 (germline): SGHKS, YYEKEE (reference sequence). Trimming stripped 4 bases from V and 0 bases from J, with 10 bases between. The CDR3 spans 15 residues. CDR3 sequence reads: CASSGTRTNTGELFF. The CDR3, as DNA: TGTGCCAGCAGCGGGACTCGGACGAACACCGGGGAGCTGTTTTTT. Looking up the rest from reference TRBV5-5 and TRBJ2-2 gives the full variable domain: DAGVTQSPTHLIKTRGQQVTLRCSPISGHKSVSWYQQVLGQGPQFIFQYYEKEERGRGNFPDRFSARQFPNYSSELNVNALLLGDSALYLCASSGTRTNTGELFFGEGSRLTVL.

The chain has TRBV7-9 and TRBJ2-1; D is unclear. CDR3 length equals 9 residues. Germline-derived CDR1 and CDR2 are SEHNR and FQNEAQ (reference sequence). Trimming stripped 11 bases from V and 10 bases from J, with 9 bases between. For the CDR3, the DNA is TGTGCCTACGCGCACGAGCAGTTCTTC. The encoded protein is CAYAHEQFF.

This chain links TRBV18 with TRBJ2-7, with a weak D call TRBD1 (6 bases). Trimming took off 3 bases at V and 5 bases at J, with 17 bases between the two ends. The CDR3 is 15 amino acids. Germline V lookup: CDR1 KGHSH, CDR2 LQKENI. CDR3 amino acids: CASSPVDGRGNEQYF. The CDR3 DNA follows: TGTGCCAGCTCACCGGTGGACGGCAGGGGCAACGAGCAGTACTTC.

This chain joins TRBV2 and TRBJ2-6; no definite D call. V was shortened by 6 bases and J by 1 base, with 13 bases between the two germline ends. Per the germline V gene, CDR1 is SNHLY and CDR2 is FYNNEI. This CDR3 has 16 residues. CDR3 in DNA: TGTGCCAGCAGGGAATCTAGAGCTTCTGGGGCCAACGTCCTGACTTTC. This sequence encodes CASRESRASGANVLTF.

This clone turned up a few times. V usage is TRBV6-1 and J usage is TRBJ2-1; 7 nucleotides align to TRBD1. Germline CDR1 MNHNS, CDR2 SASEGT. Trimming at V came to 5 bases and at J to 5 bases, leaving 6 bases not matched to a gene. CDR3 size: 14 residues. This CDR3 reads CASSPGQDHNEQFF. CDR3 DNA sequence: TGTGCCAGCAGTCCTGGACAGGACCACAATGAGCAGTTCTTC.

The chain carries TRBV15 and TRBJ1-2; D possibly corresponds to TRBD1 (5 bases). The CDR3 extends over 14 amino acids. V was shortened by 3 bases and J by 5 bases, with 13 bases between the two germline ends. Germline V gives CDR1 LNHNV, CDR2 YYDKDF (reference sequence). DNA of the CDR3: TGTGCCACCAGCAGGGCAGGGCCCGGGTATGGCTACACCTTC. Residues: CATSRAGPGYGYTF.

V usage is TRBV5-1 and J usage is TRBJ1-1; 9 bases are shared with TRBD1. Germline V gene data show CDR1 as SGHRS and CDR2 as YFSETQ. The length of the CDR3 is 14 residues. V lost 2 bases and J lost 3; bases outside the gene matches: 2. Here the CDR3 DNA reads TGCGCCAGCAGCTTCCGGGACAGGGACACTGAAGCTTTCTTT. The encoded protein is CASSFRDRDTEAFF.

As regards this clone: Additional DNA sequences in this sample encode the identical CDR3. This chain joins TRBV27 and TRBJ1-5, with D possibly being TRBD1 (5 bases). The CDR3 consists of 14 residues. Trimming took off 2 bases at V and 4 bases at J, with 9 bases between the two ends. Looked up from germline, CDR1 is MNHEY and CDR2 is SMNVEV (reference sequence). CDR3 nucleotides: TGTGCCAGCAGTTTAACAGGTAGTAATCAGCCCCAGCATTTT. Translated, it gives CASSLTGSNQPQHF.

The CDR3: CASSSMELLPYNEQFF. In DNA form, the CDR3 reads TGTGCCAGCAGTTCGATGGAGTTGTTACCCTACAATGAGCAGTTCTTC. V usage is TRBV28 and J usage is TRBJ2-1; D is unclear. Per germline, CDR1 MDHEN and CDR2 SYDVKM. V shed 4 bases and J shed 2 bases, with 15 bases lying between them. The CDR3 has 16 residues.

The V call is TRBV7-9, the J call TRBJ1-5; 9 nucleotides agree with TRBD1. Trimming cost V 4 bases and J 6 bases; bases outside gene matches: 7. The CDR3 extends over 15 amino acids. The germline V gene encodes CDR1 SEHNR and CDR2 FQNEAQ (reference sequence). This CDR3 is CASSSTGGAGQPQHF. As DNA, the CDR3 is TGTGCCAGCAGCTCCACAGGGGGCGCAGGTCAGCCCCAGCATTTT.

The rearrangement links TRBV6-5 to TRBJ2-1; tentative D call: TRBD2 (5 bases). The germline V gene encodes CDR1 MNHEY and CDR2 SVGAGI. Trimming stripped 6 bases from V and 9 bases from J, with 21 bases between. The CDR3 totals 15 residues. The CDR3 spells CASRVNGEYLLEQFF. The CDR3 nucleotides are TGTGCCAGCAGGGTCAATGGGGAGTACTTACTTGAGCAGTTCTTC.

V gene TRBV29-1 combines with J gene TRBJ1-2; 7 nucleotides align to TRBD1. V lost 4 bases and J lost 8; bases outside the gene matches: 4. Per the germline V gene, CDR1 is SQVTM and CDR2 is ANQGSEA. This CDR3 comprises 11 residues. The CDR3: CSVVRGWGYTF. The CDR3 DNA sequence: TGCAGCGTTGTCAGGGGGTGGGGCTACACCTTC.

The chain has TRBV12-5 and TRBJ2-2; 8 bases align to TRBD1. This CDR3 contains 18 residues. Trimming cost V 5 bases and J 3 bases; bases outside gene matches: 14. Per germline, CDR1 LGHNT and CDR2 FRNRAP. The CDR3 DNA sequence: TGTGCTAGTGGTAAACAGGGGGTAGGGGGGTCCTACACCGGGGAGCTGTTTTTT. Translation gives CASGKQGVGGSYTGELFF. Complete variable domain (other parts from reference TRBV12-5 and TRBJ2-2): DARVTQTPRHKVTEMGQEVTMRCQPILGHNTVFWYRQTMMQGLELLAYFRNRAPLDDSGMPKDRFSAEMPDATLATLKIQPSEPRDSAVYFCASGKQGVGGSYTGELFFGEGSRLTVL.

The V call is TRBV6-1, the J call TRBJ2-1; D possibly corresponds to TRBD1 (6 bases). V lost 6 bases to trimming and J lost 6 bases, with 12 bases between them. The CDR3 contains 13 residues. CDR1 MNHNS and CDR2 SASEGT come from the germline V gene. CDR3 DNA: TGTGCCAGCAGAGGGGGTCTCGGCAATGAGCAGTTCTTC. It encodes CASRGGLGNEQFF.

The genes are TRBV7-6 and TRBJ1-6, with D maybe TRBD1 (5 bases). This CDR3 has 16 amino acids. The ends were cut back, 2 bases at V and 10 bases at J, with 18 bases in the middle. CDR1 is SGHVS and CDR2 is FNYEAQ in the germline V gene. CDR3 nucleotides: TGTGCCAGCAGCTTACTTCCGGCCAGGGAGGAATCACCCCTCCACTTT. It encodes CASSLLPAREESPLHF.

The chain couples TRBV5-1 to TRBJ2-7; tentative D call: TRBD2 (6 bases). Per germline, CDR1 SGHRS and CDR2 YFSETQ. CDR3 length: 15 residues. The V end lost 4 bases, the J end lost 3 bases, and 17 bases lay between the germline ends. CDR3 in DNA: TGCGCCAGCAGCGTAGGAGGGCAGTCTCTCTACGAGCAGTACTTC. Protein: CASSVGGQSLYEQYF.

The gene calls are TRBV19 and TRBJ1-5; the match to TRBD1 covers 7 bases. With 7 bases clipped from V and 2 bases from J, the junction kept 8 bases outside the gene matches. Germline CDR1 is LNHDA and CDR2 is SQIVND (reference sequence). The CDR3 runs 15 residues. CDR3 loop: CASTIGQAGNQPQHF. Written as DNA, the CDR3 is TGTGCCAGTACCATAGGACAGGCCGGCAATCAGCCCCAGCATTTT.

This chain joins TRBV7-9 and TRBJ1-2; D not resolved. The V end was cut by 5 bases, the J end by 2 bases, with 15 bases between. Looked up from germline, CDR1 is SEHNR and CDR2 is FQNEAQ (reference sequence). The CDR3 has 15 amino acids. CDR3 nucleotides: TGTGCCAGCAGCCCTCCGGGAGGTAAAAACTATGGCTACACCTTC. This translates into CASSPPGGKNYGYTF.

The rearrangement uses TRBV7-9 and TRBJ1-2; no clear D gene. The germline V and J ends were trimmed by 5 bases and 7 bases, with 23 bases remaining between them. Germline loops: CDR1 SEHNR, CDR2 FQNEAQ (reference sequence). The CDR3 runs 16 residues. The CDR3 DNA sequence: TGTGCCAGCAGCCCCCCCCGGGGAAAGGAGATTGGTGGCTACACCTTC. It encodes CASSPPRGKEIGGYTF.